A selection of T cell receptor beta chains follows, all from one sample in a study of cytomegalovirus exposure and HLA in healthy donors. Produced via immunoSEQ multiplex PCR; TCRdb's table is partial and in-frame only. In the table there are 150,000 to 200,000 clones, roughly 80% of which are singletons. The source material was PBMCs. These receptor sequences come from a man younger than 35 in good health and CMV-seronegative. Both conserved end residues are part of each CDR3.

TRBV19	TRBJ2-7	CASSIRPGAYEQYF
TRBV5-1	TRBJ1-2	CASRGGNDYGYTF
TRBV18	TRBJ1-1	CASSQSGGVNTEAFF
TRBV7-9	TRBJ2-2	CASSPTRGLAGELFF
TRBV10-3	TRBJ2-1	CAISELDGKQFF
TRBV2	TRBJ1-4	CASSDGGGGEKLFF
TRBV7-8	TRBJ1-1	CASSLDKQVPRSTEAFF
TRBV29-1	TRBJ1-1	CSVEGQEGFTEAFF
TRBV7-8	TRBJ2-7	CASSQAGRGGKEQYF
TRBV7-9	TRBJ1-2	CASSLRQENNYGYTF
TRBV10-3	TRBJ1-1	CATEGQQNTEAFF
TRBV11-2	TRBJ1-1	CASSPRGRDREAFF
TRBV11-1	TRBJ2-7	CASSRAASGLLYEQYF
TRBV11-3	TRBJ2-7	CASSLGGTLAYEQYF
TRBV7-2	TRBJ2-5	CASSPKETQYF
TRBV28	TRBJ2-3	CASSLGVRASDTQYF
TRBV28	TRBJ2-2	CASGRVDTGELFF
TRBV9	TRBJ2-3	CASSVGGLAGGRVNTQYF
TRBV5-4	TRBJ1-1	CASSDRPAGTEAFF
TRBV28	TRBJ2-7	CASSLTDIDYEQYF
TRBV28	TRBJ1-2	CASSHLGGGYTF
TRBV7-3	TRBJ2-3	CASSLNPQQVGRKTDTQYF
TRBV10-3	TRBJ2-7	CAISGGDRSSYEQYF
TRBV18	TRBJ2-7	CASSPTGTASSYEQYF
TRBV7-2	TRBJ1-2	CASSLGTTNYGYTF
TRBV15	TRBJ2-1	CATSKVAGGAYNEQFF
TRBV9	TRBJ2-3	CASSVETSGTTDTQYF
TRBV5-1	TRBJ1-2	CASSMVVTARAFYGYTF
TRBV4-1	TRBJ1-1	CASSVQGFEAFF
TRBV5-6	TRBJ1-4	CASSFSTGYLTTNEKLFF
TRBV27	TRBJ2-3	CASSIAGGTDTQYF
TRBV6-4	TRBJ1-2	CASSDGPDRTYTF
TRBV28	TRBJ2-4	CASSLSGRGRHKAKNIQYF
TRBV5-1	TRBJ1-1	CASSSQGDSRNTEAFF
TRBV6-6	TRBJ1-2	CASSRTGSYGYTF
TRBV6-6	TRBJ2-2	CATGTSGDTGELFF
TRBV5-5	TRBJ1-1	CASSFSGESLRWTEAFF
TRBV19	TRBJ1-1	CASSIPGQGGRTEAFF
TRBV7-2	TRBJ2-1	CASSSRTSGSVVEQFF
TRBV7-3	TRBJ2-3	CASSIGQGAKAQYF
TRBV7-2	TRBJ2-7	CASSLNPQGSEQYF
TRBV15	TRBJ1-4	CATSRDFGFPLFF
TRBV4-1	TRBJ2-1	CASSQLVRSYNEQFF
TRBV2	TRBJ2-4	CASSGGGLAKNIQYF
TRBV6-5	TRBJ2-7	CPYSPARILYEQYF
TRBV28	TRBJ2-1	CASRPTGRRTYNEQFF
TRBV27	TRBJ2-3	CASQRRGTDTQYF
TRBV27	TRBJ1-1	CASTSGFMNTEAFF
TRBV27	.	CASSLLAGVGYEQYF
TRBV6-1	TRBJ2-7	CASSDGIAGSYEQYF
TRBV4-3	TRBJ2-1	CASSQEGQGWREQFF
TRBV9	TRBJ2-7	CASSDNRGQKYF
TRBV28	TRBJ2-7	CASTPGSVTGGYEQYF
TRBV19	TRBJ1-5	CASSMALGQGALYSNQPQHF
TRBV2	TRBJ2-3	CASSEFQGGTQYF
TRBV7-3	TRBJ2-1	CASSSLAGVAEQFF
TRBV11-3	TRBJ2-2	CASSSSWGREELFF